The T cell receptor beta chain described here comes from a study of T cells in Graves' hyperthyroidism and ophthalmopathy (dated 2019 in TCRdb). For context, the study as a whole: Peripheral blood was collected at initial diagnosis, before any treatment. TCR V-J signatures able to tell the groups apart were searched for in a discovery cohort of around 95 patients, of whom around 42 had Graves' ophthalmopathy and around 56 had stable Graves' hyperthyroidism. An independent validation cohort of under 20 hyperthyroidism patients and approximately 17 patients who later progressed to ophthalmopathy tested prospective prediction of ophthalmopathy. The roughly 100 discovery patients were randomly divided into training and test sets at a 7:3 ratio. In several Graves' hyperthyroidism patients, the study also compared T-cell repertoires from thyroid tissue with T-cell repertoires from blood. After sampling, hyperthyroidism patients received methimazole starting at 30 mg daily, and ophthalmopathy patients received high-dose intravenous methylprednisolone. According to the paper, TCR Vbeta CDR3 sequencing was carried out on around 140 peripheral blood samples, which came from 40 to 45 ophthalmopathy, approximately 78 hyperthyroidism and roughly 17 progressor patients.

From the cysteine up to the phenylalanine, the CDR3 has a length of 13 residues. This entry keeps only the CDR3 DNA: 39 bases, framed from base 1. CDR1 and CDR2, looked up from the germline V gene, are SGDLS and YYNGEE. With respect to this clonotype: The antigen this receptor binds is unknown. Base-call qualities are not available, and no considerably larger clone is one nucleotide away.

The research as a whole found: A model built on a 13 V-J signature distinguished ophthalmopathy from stable hyperthyroidism, reaching 85% to 90% sensitivity and around 81% specificity in cross-validation and 80%/75% in testing. Sample size was not statistically predetermined, and blinding of investigators to group allocation was not performed. Most expanded thyroid clonotypes (frequency above 0.001) were also detected in blood, suggesting blood repertoires may reflect thyroid immune responses. In validation, the model predicted progression to ophthalmopathy with approximately 70% sensitivity and approximately 72% specificity, a median of around 6.6 months before onset.

Moderately to severely active disease, a Clinical Activity Score of at least 3, a NOSPECS grade of at least 4, and a duration under 3 months were present in ophthalmopathy patients. Exclusion was applied to patients with uncontrolled infections, other autoimmune diseases, pregnancy or lactation. Clinical symptoms, serum thyroxine and TRAb, thyroid ultrasound, and orbital computed tomography formed the basis for the diagnoses. PBMCs were isolated from more than 9 ml of fresh peripheral blood by Ficoll-Paque density gradient centrifugation. Trizol reagent was used to extract total RNA, and RNA quality was then checked on an Agilent 2100 Bioanalyzer. TCR beta CDR3 regions were amplified from RNA transcripts. The first round of RT-PCR for the TCR CDR3 was performed with the HTBI primer set and the Qiagen OneStep RT-PCR kit. Libraries were constructed in a second round of multiplex PCR, after which size selection and purification were carried out. Sequencing of the libraries was done on an Illumina HiSeq2000 using paired-end 100 bp reads. Per the authors' processing: SOAPnuke was used to process the raw data, removing reads that contained adapters or uncalled bases, had a mean Phred below 15, or lacked an exact match to the constant primer or identifier. High-quality paired reads were merged using COPE v1.2.5, and each unique nucleotide sequence was defined as a clonotype. MiTCR v1.1 was used to align clonotypes to the IMGT TRBV, TRBD and TRBJ reference segments. The analysis was restricted to V-J combinations with a frequency above 0.0001, which together covered roughly 99% of the repertoires. The TCS score was defined as the ratio of F50 (clonal expansion) to E x V (chaos), calculated using BLOSUM62-based TCRdist between CDR3 peptides within each V-J. Welch's t-statistics and random forest reduced roughly 530 V-J features to 10 to 15, which were used in a naive Bayes classifier (R e1071). The public reads were quality trimmed at Q25 with fastp and then assembled into clones with MiXCR by TCRdb, keeping productive beta chains. Entries are consolidated by CDR3 protein sequence, retaining the most common genes and DNA. These V and J calls are TCRdb output, not the study's own analysis. Here the sample has about 640,000 distinct CDR3 sequences; roughly 20% occur a single time. More than 30% of the sample rests with the top ten.

Recombination linked TRBV9 to TRBJ2-5; the D gene assignment is ambiguous. The DNA end is more similar to TRBJ2-1, so the J call may be wrong. This TCR came from a man aged 30 to 39 with Graves' ophthalmopathy. The source material was blood. The nucleotide sequence is given as TGTGCCAGCAGCCCACCAGGAGCTGGTGTCCAGTTCTTC. This yields the protein CASSPPGAGVQFF.